This T cell receptor (beta chain) was found in a study of blood T cell repertoires in COVID-19. In the original workflow: Nucleated cell number was recorded as an estimate derived from reference gene primer amplification. The method was immunoSEQ multiplex PCR; TCRdb's version includes in-frame clones alone and lacks a portion of them. V, J and clone size reflect that table, while D and trimming were determined from the DNA. The table lists approximately 150,000 clones, over 75% of them singletons. Germline V lookup: CDR1 MGHDK, CDR2 SYGVNS. After removal of 2 bases from V and 5 bases from J, the junction contained 5 bases not matched to a gene. The CDR3 extends over 14 amino acids.

This chain links TRBV25-1 with TRBJ2-5; TRBD1 aligns across 7 bases. Sequences were obtained from PBMCs or T cells enriched from blood (not recorded which). The TCR comes from a human donor with acute COVID-19. The donor label of this sample is uncertain. This CDR3 reads CASSEPTGEETQYF. The CDR3 DNA is TGTGCCAGCAGTGAACCCACAGGGGAGGAGACCCAGTACTTC.